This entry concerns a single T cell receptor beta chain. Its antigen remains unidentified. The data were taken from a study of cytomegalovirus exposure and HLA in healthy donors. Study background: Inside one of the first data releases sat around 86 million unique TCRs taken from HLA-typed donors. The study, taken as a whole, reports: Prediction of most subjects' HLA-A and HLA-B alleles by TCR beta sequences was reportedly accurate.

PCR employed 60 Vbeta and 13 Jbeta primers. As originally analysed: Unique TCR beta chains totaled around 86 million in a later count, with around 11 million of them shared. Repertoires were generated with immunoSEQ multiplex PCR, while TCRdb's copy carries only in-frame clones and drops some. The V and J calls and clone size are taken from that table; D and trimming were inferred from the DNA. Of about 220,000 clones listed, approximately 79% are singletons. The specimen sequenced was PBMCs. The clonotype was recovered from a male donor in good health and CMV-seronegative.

In DNA, the CDR3 is TGTGCCAGCAGCTTAGGAGCGGGAGGCACAGATACGCAGTATTTT. Translating it yields CASSLGAGGTDTQYF. V usage is TRBV7-2 and J usage is TRBJ2-3; 8 nucleotides align to TRBD2. The V gene's germline CDR1 is SGHTA and CDR2 FQGNSA. Losses at the gene ends were 1 base for V and 1 base for J; bases not matched to a gene: 1. This CDR3 comprises 15 residues.